What follows are 26 T cell receptor beta chains derived from one specimen sequenced in a study of monozygotic twins with inflammatory bowel disease. TCRdb reanalyzed the 5' RACE reads and collapses them to one entry per CDR3 protein, without DNA. The sample holds about 350,000 distinct CDR3 sequences. Specimen: blood. All receptors derive from a human donor with ulcerative colitis or Crohn's disease, or a healthy co-twin of an affected twin (not recorded which).

The CDR3: CASSELAGANVLTF. The chain uses TRBV6-1 and TRBJ2-6. This CDR3 has 14 amino acids. From germline, CDR1 is MNHNS and CDR2 SASEGT.

The chain carries TRBV6-1 and TRBJ1-4; as DNA is missing, the TRBD1 call by TCRdb cannot be tested. CDR3 length equals 15 residues. CDR1 is MNHNS and CDR2 is SASEGT in the germline V gene. The chain's CDR3 is CASTEKGRSNEKLFF.

The chain uses TRBV7-2 and TRBJ2-5. The CDR3 has 14 residues. Germline CDR1 reads SGHTA; CDR2 reads FQGNSA. The CDR3 reads CASSLNKYQETQYF.

The J gene is TRBJ2-6, the V gene TRBV18; TCRdb names TRBD1, which stays unverified in the absence of DNA. CDR1 is KGHSH and CDR2 is LQKENI in the germline V gene. The CDR3 loop spans 19 amino acids. The CDR3 sequence: CASSRASQDGYSGANVLTF.

The rearrangement uses TRBV6-1 and TRBJ2-2; the D call of TRBD1 rests on TCRdb alone, since no DNA is present to check it. The CDR3 consists of 17 residues. Germline loops: CDR1 MNHNS, CDR2 SASEGT. The chain's CDR3 is CASSQTPGQPYTGELFF.

The J gene is TRBJ2-6, the V gene TRBV4-1; TCRdb lists TRBD1, though no DNA is available to test this call. The CDR3 loop spans 20 amino acids. Germline V lookup: CDR1 MGHRA, CDR2 YSYEKL. The CDR3 protein is CASSQDGRQGLVAGANVLTF.

The rearrangement joins TRBV5-6 to TRBJ1-5; the D call of TRBD1 rests on TCRdb alone, since no DNA is present to check it. Germline loops: CDR1 SGHDT, CDR2 YYEEEE. The CDR3 spans 15 residues. The CDR3 reads CASSLQGYPNQPQHF.

The rearrangement uses TRBV28 and TRBJ2-5; TCRdb's D call, TRBD1, is unchecked because there is no DNA. The germline V gene has CDR1 MDHEN and CDR2 SYDVKM. The CDR3 is made up of 13 amino acids. CDR3 region: CASSPGGEETQYF.

The gene calls are TRBV7-2 and TRBJ2-3. Germline CDR1 SGHTA, CDR2 FQGNSA. CDR3 length: 16 amino acids. The CDR3 protein is CASSLGRLAGTDTQYF.

CDR3 protein: CSASAGTSSLHQFF. V usage is TRBV20-1 and J usage is TRBJ2-1; TCRdb's D gene call, TRBD2, goes unchecked for lack of DNA. The germline V gene encodes CDR1 DFQATT and CDR2 SNEGSKA (reference sequence). The CDR3 is 14 amino acids.

V is TRBV10-3 and J is TRBJ2-1; TCRdb outputs TRBD1, but without DNA this stays unchecked. Germline V gene lookup returns CDR1 ENHRY and CDR2 SYGVKD. The length of the CDR3 is 13 residues. The CDR3 sequence: CAISAAGNNEQFF.

V usage is TRBV7-9 and J usage is TRBJ2-1; TCRdb indicates TRBD1, and absent DNA this call remains unverified. Germline lookup yields CDR1 SEHNR and CDR2 FQNEAQ (reference sequence). The CDR3 has 15 residues. This chain's CDR3 is CASSPGGQAYNEQFF.

The rearrangement joins TRBV9 to TRBJ2-1; absent DNA, TCRdb's TRBD2 call cannot be checked. Germline V gives CDR1 SGDLS, CDR2 YYNGEE. CDR3 length: 16 residues. The CDR3 spells CASSEIAVANYNEQFF.

The rearrangement joins TRBV5-1 to TRBJ2-3; TCRdb picks TRBD1, but there is no DNA to check that call. The germline V gene encodes CDR1 SGHRS and CDR2 YFSETQ. The CDR3 spans 15 residues. This chain's CDR3 is CASSPEAGSANTQYF.

The J gene is TRBJ1-2, the V gene TRBV3-1; the TCRdb call, TRBD1, lacks DNA for checking. CDR3 length: 16 amino acids. Looked up from germline, CDR1 is LGHDT and CDR2 is YNNKEL (reference sequence). CDR3 residues: CASSQDGPGGIYGYTF.

The genes are TRBV6-1 and TRBJ2-5. The CDR3 contains 14 residues. In germline, CDR1 is MNHNS, CDR2 SASEGT. CDR3: CASSQQFIKETQYF.

The chain employs TRBV18 and TRBJ2-5. The CDR3 is 13 amino acids. Per germline, CDR1 KGHSH and CDR2 LQKENI. CDR3 in amino acids: CASSPGLRETQYF.

This chain links TRBV12-3 or TRBV12-4 with TRBJ2-3; the D gene TCRdb calls, TRBD2, cannot be checked with no DNA. The CDR3 has 15 amino acids. The CDR3 protein is CASNLLAGGTDTQYF.

V is TRBV18 and J is TRBJ2-7; TCRdb's D call of TRBD1 is untestable without DNA. This CDR3 is 15 amino acids long. Germline V gene data show CDR1 as KGHSH and CDR2 as LQKENI. CDR3 protein: CASSPPGQFTYEQYF. The full variable domain, with the rest looked up from reference TRBV18 and TRBJ2-7, is NAGVMQNPRHLVRRRGQEARLRCSPMKGHSHVYWYRQLPEEGLKFMVYLQKENIIDESGMPKERFSAEFPKEGPSILRIQQVVRGDSAAYFCASSPPGQFTYEQYFGPGTRLTVT.

This chain connects TRBV5-6 to TRBJ2-1; absent DNA, TCRdb's TRBD2 call cannot be checked. CDR3 length: 16 amino acids. Germline V lookup: CDR1 SGHDT, CDR2 YYEEEE. CDR3 in amino acids: CASSLEASGGINEQFF.

The V call is TRBV30, the J call TRBJ2-2. Germline lookup yields CDR1 GTSNPN and CDR2 SVGIG (reference sequence). The CDR3 loop spans 12 amino acids. This chain's CDR3 is CAWSFSTGELFF.

The chain has TRBV28 and TRBJ2-7; TCRdb's assignment of TRBD1 cannot be checked, as there is no DNA. This CDR3 spans 14 amino acids. Germline loops: CDR1 MDHEN, CDR2 SYDVKM. The CDR3 protein is CASTMGPRRYEQYF.

The rearrangement joins TRBV3-1 to TRBJ2-2; TCRdb's assignment of TRBD1 cannot be checked, as there is no DNA. The CDR3 totals 15 residues. Germline loops: CDR1 LGHDT, CDR2 YNNKEL (reference sequence). This chain's CDR3 is CASSPQGAHTGELFF. Using reference TRBV3-1 and TRBJ2-2 for the parts outside the CDR3, the full variable domain is DTAVSQTPKYLVTQMGNDKSIKCEQNLGHDTMYWYKQDSKKFLKIMFSYNNKELIINETVPNRFSPKSPDKAHLNLHINSLELGDSAVYFCASSPQGAHTGELFFGEGSRLTVL.

The chain is built from TRBV12-3 or TRBV12-4 and TRBJ2-3; TCRdb indicates TRBD1, and absent DNA this call remains unverified. The CDR3 length is 16 residues. The CDR3 region is CASSLQQGARTDTQYF.

The chain uses TRBV7-2 and TRBJ1-1; TCRdb's D call of TRBD1 is untestable without DNA. Germline lookup yields CDR1 SGHTA and CDR2 FQGNSA. There are 15 residues in the CDR3. This CDR3 is CASSRSTGAGTEAFF. The full variable domain, in which reference TRBV7-2 and TRBJ1-1 provide the parts outside the CDR3, is GAGVSQSPSNKVTEKGKDVELRCDPISGHTALYWYRQSLGQGLEFLIYFQGNSAPDKSGLPSDRFSAERTGGSVSTLTIQRTQQEDSAVYLCASSRSTGAGTEAFFGQGTRLTVV.

The chain recombines TRBV20-1 with TRBJ1-2; the TCRdb D gene call, TRBD1, has no DNA to confirm it. CDR3 length: 15 residues. Per the germline V gene, CDR1 is DFQATT and CDR2 is SNEGSKA (reference sequence). CDR3 in amino acids: CSAFSTDRERSGYTF.